The clone carrying this T cell receptor (beta chain) was detected a few times. This record belongs to a study of blood T cell repertoires in COVID-19. Sequenced by immunoSEQ multiplex PCR; TCRdb stores in-frame clones only, minus some. Among about 270,000 clones listed, less than 90% were seen once. The length of the CDR3 is 14 residues. Between the trimmed V and J ends, which lost 0 bases and 6 bases, there was a span of 12 bases. Germline CDR1 LGHNA, CDR2 YSLEER. The sequencing input was PBMCs or T cells enriched from blood (not recorded which). The TCR was taken from a woman between 45 and 65 years old who had recovered from COVID-19. The V gene is TRBV4-3, the J gene TRBJ2-7; possible D gene TRBD2, 5 bases. CDR3 sequence reads: CASSQESGEFEQYF. CDR3 in DNA: TGCGCCAGCAGCCAAGAGAGTGGGGAGTTCGAGCAGTACTTC.